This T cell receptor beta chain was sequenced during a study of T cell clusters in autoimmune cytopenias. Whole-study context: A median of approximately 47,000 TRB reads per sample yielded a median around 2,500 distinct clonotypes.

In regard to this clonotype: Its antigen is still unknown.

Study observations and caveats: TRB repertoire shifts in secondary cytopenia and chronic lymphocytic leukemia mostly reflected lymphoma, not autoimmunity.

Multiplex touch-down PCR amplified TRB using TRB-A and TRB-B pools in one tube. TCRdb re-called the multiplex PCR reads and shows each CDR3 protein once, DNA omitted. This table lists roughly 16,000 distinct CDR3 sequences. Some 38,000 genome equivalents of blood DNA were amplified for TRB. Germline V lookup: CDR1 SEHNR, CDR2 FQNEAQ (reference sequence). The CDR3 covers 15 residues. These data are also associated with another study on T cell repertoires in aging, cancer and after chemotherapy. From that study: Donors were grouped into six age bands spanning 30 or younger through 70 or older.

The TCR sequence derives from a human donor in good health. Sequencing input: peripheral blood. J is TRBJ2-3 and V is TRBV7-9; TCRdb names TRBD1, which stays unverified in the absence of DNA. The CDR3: CASSLATGTTDTQYF.